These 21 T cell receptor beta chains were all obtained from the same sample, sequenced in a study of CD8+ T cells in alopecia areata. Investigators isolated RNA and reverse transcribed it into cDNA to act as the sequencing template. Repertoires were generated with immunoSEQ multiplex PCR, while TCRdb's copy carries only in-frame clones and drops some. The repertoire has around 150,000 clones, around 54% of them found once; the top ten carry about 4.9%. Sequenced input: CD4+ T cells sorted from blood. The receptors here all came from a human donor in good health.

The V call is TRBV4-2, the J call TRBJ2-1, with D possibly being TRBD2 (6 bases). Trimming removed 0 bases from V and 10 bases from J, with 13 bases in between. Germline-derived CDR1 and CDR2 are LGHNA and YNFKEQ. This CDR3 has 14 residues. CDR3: CASSQDHGGIEQFF. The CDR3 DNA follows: TGTGCCAGCAGCCAAGATCATGGGGGGATAGAGCAGTTCTTC.

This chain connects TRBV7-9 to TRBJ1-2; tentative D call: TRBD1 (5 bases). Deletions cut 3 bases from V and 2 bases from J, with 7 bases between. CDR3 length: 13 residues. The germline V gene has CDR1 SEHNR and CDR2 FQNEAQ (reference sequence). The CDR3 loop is CASSFAGNYGYTF. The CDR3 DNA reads TGTGCCAGCAGCTTCGCAGGGAACTATGGCTACACCTTC.

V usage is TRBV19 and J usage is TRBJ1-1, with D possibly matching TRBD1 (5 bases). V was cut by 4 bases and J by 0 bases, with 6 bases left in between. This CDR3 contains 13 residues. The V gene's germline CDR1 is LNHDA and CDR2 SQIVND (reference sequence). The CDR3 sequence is CASSTTVNTEAFF. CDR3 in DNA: TGTGCCAGTAGTACGACAGTGAACACTGAAGCTTTCTTT.

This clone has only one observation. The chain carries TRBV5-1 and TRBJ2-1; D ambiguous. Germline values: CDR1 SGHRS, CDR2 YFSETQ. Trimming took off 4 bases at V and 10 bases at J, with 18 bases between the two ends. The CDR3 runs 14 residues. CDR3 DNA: TGCGCCAGCAGCCTACTCACCTCTCCAATGGAGCAGTTCTTC. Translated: CASSLLTSPMEQFF.

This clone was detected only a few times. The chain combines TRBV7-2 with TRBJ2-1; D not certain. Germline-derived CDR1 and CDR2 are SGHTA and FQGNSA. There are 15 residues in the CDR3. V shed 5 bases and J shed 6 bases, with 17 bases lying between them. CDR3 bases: TGTGCCAGCAGCCAACGAGATCGGGCGCGCAATGAGCAGTTCTTC. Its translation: CASSQRDRARNEQFF.

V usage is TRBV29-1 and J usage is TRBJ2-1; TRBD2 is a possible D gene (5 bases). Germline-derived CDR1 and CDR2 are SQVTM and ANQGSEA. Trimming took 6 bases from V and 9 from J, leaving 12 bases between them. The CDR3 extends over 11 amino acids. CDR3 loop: CSVENSGEQFF. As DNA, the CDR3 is TGCAGCGTGGAGAACAGCGGTGAGCAGTTCTTC.

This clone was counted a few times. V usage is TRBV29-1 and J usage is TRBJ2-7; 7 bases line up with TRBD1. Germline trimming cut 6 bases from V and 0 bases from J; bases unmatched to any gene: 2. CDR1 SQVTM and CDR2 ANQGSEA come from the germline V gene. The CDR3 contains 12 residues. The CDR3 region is CSVNRGSYEQYF. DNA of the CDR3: TGCAGCGTGAACAGGGGCTCCTACGAGCAGTACTTC.

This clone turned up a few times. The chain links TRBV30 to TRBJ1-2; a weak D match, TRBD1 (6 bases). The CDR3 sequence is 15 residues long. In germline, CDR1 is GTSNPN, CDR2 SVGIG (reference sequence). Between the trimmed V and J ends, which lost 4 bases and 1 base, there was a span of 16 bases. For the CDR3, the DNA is TGTGCCTGGATCTTCCGGGACACAATTAACTATGGCTACACCTTC. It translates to CAWIFRDTINYGYTF.

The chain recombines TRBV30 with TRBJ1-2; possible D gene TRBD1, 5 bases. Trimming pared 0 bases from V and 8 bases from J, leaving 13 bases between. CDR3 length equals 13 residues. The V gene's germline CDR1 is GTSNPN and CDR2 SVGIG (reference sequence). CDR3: CAWSVEGRHGYTF. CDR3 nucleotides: TGTGCCTGGAGTGTAGAGGGGCGACACGGCTACACCTTC.

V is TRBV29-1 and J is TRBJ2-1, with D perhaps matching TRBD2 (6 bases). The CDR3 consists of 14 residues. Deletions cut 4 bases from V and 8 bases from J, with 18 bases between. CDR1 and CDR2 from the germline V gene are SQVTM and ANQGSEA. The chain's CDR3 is CSVGLRLVGDEQFF. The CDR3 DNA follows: TGCAGCGTTGGGCTGAGACTAGTAGGCGATGAGCAGTTCTTC.

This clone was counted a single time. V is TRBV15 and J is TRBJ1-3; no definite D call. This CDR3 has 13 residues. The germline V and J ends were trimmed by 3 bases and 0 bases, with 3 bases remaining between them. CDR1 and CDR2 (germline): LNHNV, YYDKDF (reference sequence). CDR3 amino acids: CATSSPSGNTIYF. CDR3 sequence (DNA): TGTGCCACCAGCAGCCCCTCTGGAAACACCATATATTTT.

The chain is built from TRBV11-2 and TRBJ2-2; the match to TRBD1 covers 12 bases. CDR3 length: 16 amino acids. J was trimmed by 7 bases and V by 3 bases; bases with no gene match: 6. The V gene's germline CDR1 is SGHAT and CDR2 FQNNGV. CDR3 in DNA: TGTGCCAGCAGCTTTCGGGACAGGGGGCGGAACGGGGAGCTGTTTTTT. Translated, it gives CASSFRDRGRNGELFF.

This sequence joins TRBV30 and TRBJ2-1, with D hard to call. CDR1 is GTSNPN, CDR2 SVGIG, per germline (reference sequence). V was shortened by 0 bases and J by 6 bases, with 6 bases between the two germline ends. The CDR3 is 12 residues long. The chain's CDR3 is CAWSVPGNEQFF. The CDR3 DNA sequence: TGTGCCTGGAGTGTTCCCGGCAATGAGCAGTTCTTC.

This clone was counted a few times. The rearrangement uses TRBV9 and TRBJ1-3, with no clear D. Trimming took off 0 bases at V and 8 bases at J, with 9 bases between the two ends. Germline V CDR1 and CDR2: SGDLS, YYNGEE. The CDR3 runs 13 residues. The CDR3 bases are TGTGCCAGCAGCGTAGCTGTGTCTGACACCATATATTTT. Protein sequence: CASSVAVSDTIYF.

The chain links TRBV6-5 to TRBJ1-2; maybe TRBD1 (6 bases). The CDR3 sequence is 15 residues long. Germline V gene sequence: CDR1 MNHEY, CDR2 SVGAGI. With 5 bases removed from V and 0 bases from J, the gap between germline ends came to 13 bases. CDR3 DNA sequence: TGTGCCAGCAGTCCACAGGGTTCAGCTAACTATGGCTACACCTTC. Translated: CASSPQGSANYGYTF.

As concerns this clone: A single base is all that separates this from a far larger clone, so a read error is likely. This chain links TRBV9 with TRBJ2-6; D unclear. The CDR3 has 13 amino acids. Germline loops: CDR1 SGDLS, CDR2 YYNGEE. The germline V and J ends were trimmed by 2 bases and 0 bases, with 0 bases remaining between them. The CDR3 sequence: CASSVSGANVLTF. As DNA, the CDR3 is TGTGCCAGCAGCGTCTCTGGGGCCAACGTCCTGACTTTC.

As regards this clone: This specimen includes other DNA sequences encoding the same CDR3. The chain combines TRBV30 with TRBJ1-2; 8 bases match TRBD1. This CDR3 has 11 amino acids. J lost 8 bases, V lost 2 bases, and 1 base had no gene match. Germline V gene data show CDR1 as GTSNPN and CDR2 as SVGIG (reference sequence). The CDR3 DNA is TGTGCCTGGAGTACAGGGGGGGGCTACACCTTC. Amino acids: CAWSTGGGYTF.

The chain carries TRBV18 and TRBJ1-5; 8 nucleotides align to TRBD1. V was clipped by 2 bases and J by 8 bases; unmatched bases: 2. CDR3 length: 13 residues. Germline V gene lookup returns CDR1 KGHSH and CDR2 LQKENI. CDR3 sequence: CASSPGQGEPQHF. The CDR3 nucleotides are TGTGCCAGCTCACCAGGACAGGGCGAGCCCCAGCATTTT.

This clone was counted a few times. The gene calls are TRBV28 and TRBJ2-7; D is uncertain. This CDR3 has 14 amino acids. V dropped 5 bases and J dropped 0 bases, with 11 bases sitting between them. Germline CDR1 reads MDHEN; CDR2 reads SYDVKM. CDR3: CASSRRRSSYEQYF. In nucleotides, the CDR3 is TGTGCCAGCAGTAGGCGGAGAAGCTCCTACGAGCAGTACTTC.

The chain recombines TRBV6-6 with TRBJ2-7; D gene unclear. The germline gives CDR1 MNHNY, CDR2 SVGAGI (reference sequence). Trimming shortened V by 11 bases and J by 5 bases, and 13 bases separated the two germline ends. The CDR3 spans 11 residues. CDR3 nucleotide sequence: TGTGCCGTTGGCGCCTACAACGAGCAGTACTTC. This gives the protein CAVGAYNEQYF.

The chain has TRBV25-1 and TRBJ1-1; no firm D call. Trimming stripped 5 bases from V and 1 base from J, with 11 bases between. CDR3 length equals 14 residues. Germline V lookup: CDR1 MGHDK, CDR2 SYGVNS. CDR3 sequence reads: CASSPTWGNTEAFF. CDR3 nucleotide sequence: TGTGCCAGCAGTCCGACTTGGGGGAACACTGAAGCTTTCTTT.